Below are 31 T cell receptor beta chains sequenced from a single sample in a study of early T cells in non-severe SARS-CoV-2 infection (TCRdb year 2021). The library was generated by 5' RACE. Sequenced on a NextSeq 500. TCRdb reworked the public reads: Q25 trimming with fastp, MiXCR clone assembly, productive beta chains retained. Rows matching on CDR3 protein sequence are summarized as one entry with the most common DNA and genes. In all, the sample holds 25,000 to 35,000 distinct CDR3 sequences, and 5.5% to 8% of those were seen once. The ten top clones hold about a third of the sample. Sequenced sample: whole blood. The source of these receptors is an adult who was a healthcare worker with PCR-confirmed SARS-CoV-2 infection or an uninfected control (not recorded which).

This clonotype was seen a handful of times. J is TRBJ1-2 and V is TRBV7-2; 9 bases are a match to TRBD1. The CDR3 extends over 13 amino acids. V lost 4 bases, J lost 5 bases, and 2 bases stayed unmatched. Germline V gene data show CDR1 as SGHTA and CDR2 as FQGNSA. The CDR3 DNA reads TGTGCCAGCAGCTCGGGACAGGGATATGGCTACACCTTC. It codes for CASSSGQGYGYTF.

This clonotype occurred many times. The gene calls are TRBV7-2 and TRBJ2-1, with D tentatively TRBD2 (6 bases). The CDR3 has 16 residues. Trimming shortened V by 5 bases and J by 8 bases, and 22 bases separated the two germline ends. Germline CDR1 is SGHTA and CDR2 is FQGNSA. CDR3 sequence: CASSKRRGEVWDEQFF. CDR3 nucleotide sequence: TGTGCCAGCAGCAAGCGGCGGGGAGAAGTTTGGGATGAGCAGTTCTTC.

This clonotype has ten or more counts. The DNA of the CDR3 is TGTGCCAGCAGAATGACGGCTCTTAATGAAAAACTGTTTTTT. Amino acid sequence: CASRMTALNEKLFF. The chain uses TRBV27 and TRBJ1-4; D gene ambiguous. The CDR3 is made up of 14 amino acids. Trimming left V 6 bases short and J 4 bases short, with 12 bases between. Germline V gives CDR1 MNHEY, CDR2 SMNVEV (reference sequence).

This clonotype was picked up many times. The V call is TRBV4-3, the J call TRBJ2-3; 9 nucleotides agree with TRBD2. V gave up 0 bases and J gave up 6 bases; unmatched junction bases: 10. Germline-derived CDR1 and CDR2 are LGHNA and YSLEER. This CDR3 has 17 residues. The CDR3 is CASSQDRAGGLVDTQYF. The CDR3 coding sequence is TGCGCCAGCAGCCAAGATAGGGCGGGGGGGCTCGTGGATACGCAGTATTTT.

This clonotype was detected ten times or more. The chain couples TRBV2 to TRBJ1-5; no clear D. Per the germline V gene, CDR1 is SNHLY and CDR2 is FYNNEI. The CDR3 is 16 residues long. The germline V and J ends were trimmed by 4 bases and 1 base, with 14 bases remaining between them. The CDR3 protein is CASSADRSISNQPQHF. CDR3 nucleotide sequence: TGTGCCAGCAGTGCGGATAGGTCGATAAGCAATCAGCCCCAGCATTTT.

This clonotype appeared many times. The rearrangement links TRBV19 to TRBJ2-3; 13 bases map to TRBD2. The germline V gene encodes CDR1 LNHDA and CDR2 SQIVND (reference sequence). Losses at the gene ends were 4 bases for V and 6 bases for J; bases not matched to a gene: 7. This CDR3 has 16 amino acids. This chain's CDR3 is CASSTLLAGGPDTQYF. DNA for the CDR3: TGTGCCAGTAGTACCCTACTAGCGGGAGGGCCCGATACGCAGTATTTT.

In its sample, this clonotype was seen many times. V gene TRBV6-1 combines with J gene TRBJ2-7, with TRBD2 identical over 13 bases. This CDR3 is 15 amino acids long. From germline, CDR1 is MNHNS and CDR2 SASEGT. The J segment lost 4 bases and the V segment lost 5 bases, leaving 5 bases of the junction unmatched. In DNA, the CDR3 is TGTGCCAGCAGTTCGTGGACTAGCGGGAGTTACGAGCAGTACTTC. Translated, it gives CASSSWTSGSYEQYF.

This clonotype was seen at least ten times. The V gene is TRBV7-6, the J gene TRBJ2-1, with 7 bases matching TRBD2. CDR3 length equals 15 residues. Germline V lookup: CDR1 SGHVS, CDR2 FNYEAQ. V was clipped by 5 bases and J by 4 bases; unmatched bases: 8. This CDR3 reads CASSRTSEPYNEQFF. The CDR3 region has the DNA TGTGCCAGCAGCCGCACTAGCGAACCGTACAATGAGCAGTTCTTC.

This clonotype has a count of ten or more. The chain has TRBV5-4 and TRBJ2-5; D is unresolved. The CDR3 spans 14 residues. Germline-derived CDR1 and CDR2 are SGHNT and YYREEE (reference sequence). The V gene lost 1 base and the J gene lost 5 bases, with 12 bases spanning the gap. In DNA form, the CDR3 reads TGTGCCAGCAGCTTGACGGCCATGGAGGAGACCCAGTACTTC. As protein: CASSLTAMEETQYF.

This clonotype was seen many times. J is TRBJ2-1 and V is TRBV11-2; 9 nucleotides agree with TRBD2. Germline V gene sequence: CDR1 SGHAT, CDR2 FQNNGV. J gave up 7 bases and V 3 bases, and 10 bases lay outside the gene matches. The CDR3 sequence is 16 residues long. CDR3: CASSFAQLAGRNEQFF. CDR3 bases: TGTGCCAGCAGCTTCGCTCAACTAGCGGGTAGGAATGAGCAGTTCTTC.

Many counts were recorded for this clonotype. The rearrangement uses TRBV20-1 and TRBJ2-7, with D uncertain. CDR1 and CDR2 from the germline V gene are DFQATT and SNEGSKA (reference sequence). The CDR3 loop spans 13 amino acids. V was pared by 1 base and J by 2 bases, with 9 bases between. The CDR3 region has the DNA TGCAGTGCTAGAGGGGAAAACGCCTACGAGCAGTACTTC. This sequence encodes CSARGENAYEQYF.

As for this clonotype: One base away lies a much larger clone, so this may be a sequencing read error. This chain links TRBV13 with TRBJ2-1; no reliable D call. V was trimmed by 5 bases and J by 12 bases, leaving 14 bases between them. Germline CDR1 reads PRHDT; CDR2 reads FYEKMQ (reference sequence). This CDR3 is built from 12 residues. As DNA, the CDR3 is TGTGCCAGCAGCGGCCGGACGACCTCGCAGTTCTTC. Its protein product is CASSGRTTSQFF.

This clonotype was seen more than once but under ten times. The chain joins TRBV27 to TRBJ1-5, with 8 bases fitting TRBD1. Trimming removed 3 bases from V and 6 bases from J; junction bases left unmatched: 4. This CDR3 is built from 14 residues. The V gene's germline CDR1 is MNHEY and CDR2 SMNVEV (reference sequence). DNA for the CDR3: TGTGCCAGCAGTTTGGGCAGGGGGCTTCAGCCCCAGCATTTT. This sequence encodes CASSLGRGLQPQHF.

There are many counts of this clonotype. V gene TRBV11-2 combines with J gene TRBJ2-1; D is ambiguous. The V end was cut by 3 bases, the J end by 6 bases, with 9 bases between. This CDR3 is 13 amino acids long. Per the germline V gene, CDR1 is SGHAT and CDR2 is FQNNGV. CDR3 nucleotide sequence: TGTGCCAGCAGCTTTGTGCCAGGCAATGAGCAGTTCTTC. This encodes CASSFVPGNEQFF.

This clonotype was detected many times. DNA of the CDR3: TGTGCCAGCAGCTTACAGGGGACAGCAAACACTGAAGCTTTCTTT. It codes for CASSLQGTANTEAFF. The chain joins TRBV6-5 to TRBJ1-1; 7 nucleotides align to TRBD1. This CDR3 has 15 amino acids. CDR1 MNHEY and CDR2 SVGAGI come from the germline V gene. V dropped 6 bases and J dropped 2; count of bases not matched to a gene: 9.

Ten or more counts support this clonotype. The J gene is TRBJ2-5, the V gene TRBV28; 7 nucleotides agree with TRBD2. Unmatched junction bases numbered 5, after V lost 0 bases and J lost 1 base. Per the germline V gene, CDR1 is MDHEN and CDR2 is SYDVKM. CDR3 length: 16 amino acids. CDR3 sequence reads: CASSLWGPSGQETQYF. The CDR3, as DNA: TGTGCCAGCAGTTTATGGGGGCCTAGCGGCCAAGAGACCCAGTACTTC.

This clonotype appeared many times. This chain uses TRBV27 with TRBJ2-1, with 10 positions matching TRBD2. CDR1 and CDR2 (germline): MNHEY, SMNVEV (reference sequence). The CDR3 runs 14 residues. With V trimmed by 4 bases and J by 15 bases, 12 bases remained unmatched. The CDR3 here is CASSSLAGVGRRFF. In DNA form, the CDR3 reads TGTGCCAGCAGTTCCCTAGCGGGAGTCGGTAGACGGTTCTTC.

Note on this clonotype: Mismatch with germline at one junction end may stem from a read error. The V and J genes are TRBV7-7 and TRBJ2-5; tentative D call: TRBD1 (6 bases). Germline V gene lookup returns CDR1 SSHAT and CDR2 FNYEAQ (reference sequence). The CDR3 spans 12 residues. CDR3 region: CASSPRGETQYF. In nucleotides, the CDR3 is TGTGCTAGCAGCCCTAGGGGGGAGACCCAGTACTTC.

Details on this clonotype: This clone may be a read error of a much larger clone one base away. Because the CDR3 is missing its conserved closing phenylalanine or tryptophan, this is likely a read error. This chain uses TRBV6-2 or TRBV6-3 with TRBJ2-2; 8 bases map to TRBD1. The V gene end was trimmed by 6 bases and the J gene end by 7 bases; junction bases not matched to a gene: 4. From germline, CDR1 is MNHEY and CDR2 SVGEGT. This CDR3 is built from 13 residues. The CDR3 nucleotides are TGTGCCAGCAGGCCCGGGACAGGCGGGGAGCTGTTTTCT. It encodes CASRPGTGGELFS.

The table lists this clonotype with many counts. This chain joins TRBV6-5 and TRBJ1-2; D call uncertain. The germline CDR1 and CDR2 sequences are MNHEY and SVGAGI. The CDR3 has 14 residues. The V end was cut by 0 bases, the J end by 2 bases, with 7 bases between. Here the CDR3 DNA reads TGTGCCAGCAGTTACTCAGCCTGGAACTATGGCTACACCTTC. Protein: CASSYSAWNYGYTF.

V usage is TRBV18 and J usage is TRBJ2-5; 8 positions agree with TRBD2. CDR3 length equals 16 residues. The trim removed 2 bases at V and 5 bases at J, leaving 10 bases unmatched. Germline CDR1 KGHSH, CDR2 LQKENI. CDR3 in amino acids: CASSPARRGGPETQYF. DNA for the CDR3: TGTGCCAGCTCACCAGCTCGACGGGGGGGCCCCGAGACCCAGTACTTC. The complete variable domain, with remaining parts taken from reference TRBV18 and TRBJ2-5, reads NAGVMQNPRHLVRRRGQEARLRCSPMKGHSHVYWYRQLPEEGLKFMVYLQKENIIDESGMPKERFSAEFPKEGPSILRIQQVVRGDSAAYFCASSPARRGGPETQYFGPGTRLLVL.

This clonotype was seen repeatedly, ten times or more. The CDR3 is CASSDRGTPDTQYF. The CDR3 region has the DNA TGTGCCAGCAGTGACAGGGGGACGCCAGATACGCAGTATTTT. The J gene is TRBJ2-3, the V gene TRBV2; 7 bases match TRBD1. Losses at the gene ends were 3 bases for V and 4 bases for J; bases not matched to a gene: 4. The CDR3 runs to 14 residues. The germline V gene encodes CDR1 SNHLY and CDR2 FYNNEI.

The J gene is TRBJ2-3, the V gene TRBV4-2; 11 bases agree with TRBD2. This CDR3 has 16 amino acids. V lost 3 bases and J lost 2; bases outside the gene matches: 4. Germline values: CDR1 LGHNA, CDR2 YNFKEQ. CDR3 sequence reads: CASSQIAGGTTDTQYF. In DNA form, the CDR3 reads TGTGCCAGCAGCCAGATAGCGGGGGGGACCACAGATACGCAGTATTTT.

This clonotype was recorded a few times. The V gene is TRBV7-6, the J gene TRBJ2-7; 7 bases line up with TRBD1. This CDR3 contains 16 residues. Germline loops: CDR1 SGHVS, CDR2 FNYEAQ. The junction had 15 bases not matched to a gene; V was cut back by 5 bases and J by 5 bases. In DNA, the CDR3 is TGTGCCAGCAGCGGACCAGACAGGGCGAACATCCACGAGCAGTACTTC. This codes for CASSGPDRANIHEQYF.

This clonotype was picked up many times. The chain is built from TRBV12-2 and TRBJ2-1; TRBD2 was called by the table and not checked on the DNA. TRBV12-2 is designated a pseudogene. The CDR3 runs 13 residues. The CDR3 protein is CASRPSRGTEQFF. CDR3 in DNA: TGTGCAAGTCGCCCTAGCCGCGGGACCGAGCAGTTCTTC.

At least ten counts were recorded for this clonotype. The gene calls are TRBV12-3 or TRBV12-4 and TRBJ2-3, with D hard to call. This CDR3 comprises 13 residues. With 4 bases removed from V and 1 base from J, the gap between germline ends came to 6 bases. Here the CDR3 DNA reads TGTGCCAGCAGTTCCGACGGCACAGATACGCAGTATTTT. Its translation is CASSSDGTDTQYF.

Many counts were recorded for this clonotype. The chain combines TRBV11-2 with TRBJ2-5; D might be TRBD1 (6 bases). CDR1 and CDR2 (germline): SGHAT, FQNNGV. V lost 6 bases to trimming and J lost 1 base, with 12 bases between them. The CDR3 has 14 residues. The CDR3 nucleotides read TGTGCCAGCAGAACCGGGACAATCCAAGAGACCCAGTACTTC. Its translation is CASRTGTIQETQYF.

This clonotype was picked up many times. The rearrangement joins TRBV27 to TRBJ2-3; D is unclear. V lost 5 bases to trimming and J lost 2 bases, with 11 bases between them. Germline CDR1 reads MNHEY; CDR2 reads SMNVEV (reference sequence). The CDR3 is made up of 14 amino acids. CDR3 nucleotides: TGTGCCAGCAGTGCTTGGAGTCTCACAGATACGCAGTATTTT. Translating gives CASSAWSLTDTQYF.

Many counts were recorded for this clonotype. This chain links TRBV29-1 with TRBJ2-7; 8 bases match TRBD1. Germline V gene sequence: CDR1 SQVTM, CDR2 ANQGSEA. Trimming removed 6 bases from V and 6 bases from J; junction bases left unmatched: 7. The CDR3 covers 12 residues. The CDR3 coding sequence is TGCAGCGTCGAGGACAGGGCGTTCGAGCAGTACTTC. It codes for CSVEDRAFEQYF.

Concerning this clonotype itself: A much larger clone differs by one base, so this may be a read error. This rearrangement joins TRBV7-2 to TRBJ1-5; 9 bases fit TRBD1. V shed 5 bases, J shed 6 bases, and the junction held 5 bases outside the gene matches. The CDR3 has 14 residues. CDR1 and CDR2 from the germline V gene are SGHTA and FQGNSA. CDR3 residues: CASSLQGAPQPQHF. As DNA, the CDR3 is TGTGCCAGCAGCCTACAGGGGGCGCCTCAGCCCCAGCATTTT. Looking up the rest from reference TRBV7-2 and TRBJ1-5 gives the full variable domain: GAGVSQSPSNKVTEKGKDVELRCDPISGHTALYWYRQSLGQGLEFLIYFQGNSAPDKSGLPSDRFSAERTGGSVSTLTIQRTQQEDSAVYLCASSLQGAPQPQHFGDGTRLSIL.

In this sample, this clonotype turned up many times. The V and J genes are TRBV5-1 and TRBJ2-3; weak D call: TRBD2 (6 bases). The CDR3 extends over 13 amino acids. Trimming removed 4 bases at V and 5 bases at J, with 11 bases between. Germline CDR1 and CDR2: SGHRS and YFSETQ. The CDR3 reads CASSGGAGDTQYF. For the CDR3, the DNA is TGCGCCAGCAGCGGGGGAGCGGGAGATACGCAGTATTTT. Based on the CDR3 plus reference TRBV5-1 and TRBJ2-3, the full variable domain is KAGVTQTPRYLIKTRGQQVTLSCSPISGHRSVSWYQQTPGQGLQFLFEYFSETQRNKGNFPGRFSGRQFSNSRSEMNVSTLELGDSALYLCASSGGAGDTQYFGPGTRLTVL.